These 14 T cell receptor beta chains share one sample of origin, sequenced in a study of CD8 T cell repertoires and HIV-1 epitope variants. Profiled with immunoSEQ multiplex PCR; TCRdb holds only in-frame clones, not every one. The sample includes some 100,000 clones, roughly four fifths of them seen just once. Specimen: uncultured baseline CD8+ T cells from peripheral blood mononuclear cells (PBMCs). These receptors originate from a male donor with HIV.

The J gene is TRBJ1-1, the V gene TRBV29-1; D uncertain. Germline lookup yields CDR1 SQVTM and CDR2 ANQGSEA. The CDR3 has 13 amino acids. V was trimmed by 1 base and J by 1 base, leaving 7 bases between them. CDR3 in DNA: TGCAGCGTTGAAGCGAACCAGAACACTGAAGCTTTCTTT. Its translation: CSVEANQNTEAFF.

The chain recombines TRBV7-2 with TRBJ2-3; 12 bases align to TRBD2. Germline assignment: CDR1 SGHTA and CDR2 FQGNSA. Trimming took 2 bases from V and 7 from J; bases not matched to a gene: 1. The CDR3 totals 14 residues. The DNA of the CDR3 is TGTGCCAGCAGCTTAACTAGCGGGGGGCATACGCAGTATTTT. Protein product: CASSLTSGGHTQYF.

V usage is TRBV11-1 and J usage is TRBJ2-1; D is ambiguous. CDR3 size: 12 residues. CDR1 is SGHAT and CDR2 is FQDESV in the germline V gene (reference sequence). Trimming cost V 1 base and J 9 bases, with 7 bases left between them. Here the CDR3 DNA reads TGTGCCAGCAGCTTAGTGGTGTTTGAGCAGTTCTTC. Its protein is CASSLVVFEQFF.

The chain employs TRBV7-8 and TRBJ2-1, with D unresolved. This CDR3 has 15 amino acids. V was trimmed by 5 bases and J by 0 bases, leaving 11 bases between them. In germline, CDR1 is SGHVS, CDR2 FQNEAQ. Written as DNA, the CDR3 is TGTGCCAGCAGCCTCTGGGCGAGCTCCTACAATGAGCAGTTCTTC. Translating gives CASSLWASSYNEQFF.

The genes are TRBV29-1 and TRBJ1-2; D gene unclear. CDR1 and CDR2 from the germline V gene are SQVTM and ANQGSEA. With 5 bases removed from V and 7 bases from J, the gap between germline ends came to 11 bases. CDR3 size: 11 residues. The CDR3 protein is CSVQVAGGYTF. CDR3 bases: TGCAGCGTTCAAGTAGCTGGTGGCTACACCTTC.

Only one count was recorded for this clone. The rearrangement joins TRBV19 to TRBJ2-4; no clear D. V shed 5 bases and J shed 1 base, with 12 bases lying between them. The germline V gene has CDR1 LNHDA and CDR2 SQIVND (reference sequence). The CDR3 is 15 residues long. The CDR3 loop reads CASSLTSWAKNIQYF. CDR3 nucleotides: TGTGCCAGTAGTCTCACGTCTTGGGCCAAAAACATTCAGTACTTC.

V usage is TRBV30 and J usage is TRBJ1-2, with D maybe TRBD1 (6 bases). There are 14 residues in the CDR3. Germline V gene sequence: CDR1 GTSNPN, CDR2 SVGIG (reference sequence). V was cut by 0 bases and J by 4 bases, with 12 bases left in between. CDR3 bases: TGTGCCTGGAGTGTAGGGGGGGAGAGCTATGGCTACACCTTC. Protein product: CAWSVGGESYGYTF. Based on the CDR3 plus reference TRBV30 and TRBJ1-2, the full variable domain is SQTIHQWPATLVQPVGSPLSLECTVEGTSNPNLYWYRQAAGRGLQLLFYSVGIGQISSEVPQNLSASRPQDRQFILSSKKLLLSDSGFYLCAWSVGGESYGYTFGSGTRLTVV.

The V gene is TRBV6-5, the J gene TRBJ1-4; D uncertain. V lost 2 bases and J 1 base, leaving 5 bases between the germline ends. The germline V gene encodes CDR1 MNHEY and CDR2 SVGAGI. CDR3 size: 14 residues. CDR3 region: CASSYVGTNEKLFF. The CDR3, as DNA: TGTGCCAGCAGTTACGTCGGAACTAATGAAAAACTGTTTTTT.

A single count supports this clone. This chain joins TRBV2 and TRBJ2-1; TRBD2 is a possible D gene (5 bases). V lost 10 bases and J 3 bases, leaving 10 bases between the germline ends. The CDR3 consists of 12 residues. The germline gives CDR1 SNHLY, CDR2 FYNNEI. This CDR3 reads CATSGFYNEQFF. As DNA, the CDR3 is TGTGCCACCTCGGGATTCTACAATGAGCAGTTCTTC.

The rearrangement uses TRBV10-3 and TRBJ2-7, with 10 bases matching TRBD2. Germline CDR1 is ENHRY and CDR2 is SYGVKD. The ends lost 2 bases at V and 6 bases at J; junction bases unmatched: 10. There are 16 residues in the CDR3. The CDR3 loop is CAISERASGGASEQYF. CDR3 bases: TGTGCCATCAGTGAGCGGGCCAGCGGGGGGGCAAGCGAGCAGTACTTC.

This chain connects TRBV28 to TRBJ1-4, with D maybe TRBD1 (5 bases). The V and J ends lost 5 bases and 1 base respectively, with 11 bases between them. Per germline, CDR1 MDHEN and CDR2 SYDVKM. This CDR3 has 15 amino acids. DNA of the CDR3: TGTGCCAGCAGTCTCACGACAGAAACTAATGAAAAACTGTTTTTT. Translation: CASSLTTETNEKLFF.

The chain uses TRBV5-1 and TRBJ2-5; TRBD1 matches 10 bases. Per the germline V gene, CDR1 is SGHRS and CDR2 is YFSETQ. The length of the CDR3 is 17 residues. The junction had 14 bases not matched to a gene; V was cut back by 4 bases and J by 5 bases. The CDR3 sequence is CASSRGQGVRFLETQYF. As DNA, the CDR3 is TGCGCCAGCAGCAGAGGACAGGGGGTTCGGTTTTTGGAGACCCAGTACTTC.

The chain's CDR3 is CASSLRTGGTDTQYF. For the CDR3, the DNA is TGTGCCAGCAGTTTAAGAACAGGGGGCACAGATACGCAGTATTTT. The chain carries TRBV28 and TRBJ2-3; 7 bases map to TRBD1. V was pared by 2 bases and J by 1 base, with 3 bases of the junction left unmatched. Germline V gene lookup returns CDR1 MDHEN and CDR2 SYDVKM. The CDR3 is made up of 15 amino acids.

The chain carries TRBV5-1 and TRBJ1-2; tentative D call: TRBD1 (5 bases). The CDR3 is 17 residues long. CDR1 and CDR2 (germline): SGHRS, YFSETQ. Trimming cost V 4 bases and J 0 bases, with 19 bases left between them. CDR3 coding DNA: TGCGCCAGCAGCCAGAGGGGTACCAATATGGCTAACTATGGCTACACCTTC. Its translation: CASSQRGTNMANYGYTF.